Below, 27 T cell receptor beta chains from the same sample are listed, as sequenced in a study of T cells in Graves' hyperthyroidism and ophthalmopathy. Amplified TCR beta CDR3 regions came from RNA transcripts. A set of HTBI primers served as the primers for a first-round RT-PCR of the TCR CDR3. TCRdb re-analysed the multiplex PCR reads in MiXCR, keeping a single row per CDR3 protein. The table includes about 590,000 distinct CDR3 sequences, 12% to 15% detected once. Specimen: blood. The receptors were gathered from a woman younger than 35 with Graves' ophthalmopathy.

This clonotype occurred a few times. The gene calls are TRBV19 and TRBJ2-1, with 12 bases fitting TRBD2. This CDR3 region has 15 residues. V was pared by 5 bases and J by 7 bases, with 6 bases of the junction left unmatched. The germline CDR1 and CDR2 sequences are LNHDA and SQIVND (reference sequence). CDR3 sequence: CASSVLAGGGNEQFF. The CDR3 DNA reads as TGTGCCAGTAGTGTACTAGCGGGAGGTGGGAATGAGCAGTTCTTC. The full variable domain, completed using reference TRBV19 and TRBJ2-1, is DGGITQSPKYLFRKEGQNVTLSCEQNLNHDAMYWYRQDPGQGLRLIYYSQIVNDFQKGDIAEGYSVSREKKESFPLTVTSAQKNPTAFYLCASSVLAGGGNEQFFGPGTRLTVL.

The V call is TRBV4-1, the J call TRBJ1-4, with TRBD1 identical over 7 bases. This CDR3 region has 15 residues. Germline values: CDR1 MGHRA, CDR2 YSYEKL. J was trimmed by 7 bases and V by 4 bases; bases with no gene match: 9. The CDR3, as DNA: TGCGCCAGCAGCCGTGCGGCAGGGGGGGGTGAAAAACTGTTTTTT. Amino acids: CASSRAAGGGEKLFF.

This clonotype was seen many times. The V and J genes are TRBV28 and TRBJ2-1; D possibly corresponds to TRBD2 (5 bases). Germline V gene sequence: CDR1 MDHEN, CDR2 SYDVKM. The CDR3 is made up of 13 amino acids. Trimming stripped 2 bases from V and 9 bases from J, with 11 bases between. The CDR3 here is CASSLQQEAEQFF. CDR3 sequence (DNA): TGTGCCAGCAGTTTACAGCAGGAGGCTGAGCAGTTCTTC.

The chain is built from TRBV9 and TRBJ2-5; 7 bases fit TRBD1. The CDR3 runs 15 residues. V dropped 0 bases and J dropped 1; count of bases not matched to a gene: 3. Germline V CDR1 and CDR2: SGDLS, YYNGEE. The CDR3 loop is CASSVEGGSQETQYF. As DNA, the CDR3 is TGTGCCAGCAGCGTAGAAGGGGGCAGCCAAGAGACCCAGTACTTC. Complete variable domain (other parts from reference TRBV9 and TRBJ2-5): DSGVTQTPKHLITATGQRVTLRCSPRSGDLSVYWYQQSLDQGLQFLIQYYNGEERAKGNILERFSAQQFPDLHSELNLSSLELGDSALYFCASSVEGGSQETQYFGPGTRLLVL.

In this sample, this clonotype turned up a few times. The rearrangement uses TRBV4-1 and TRBJ2-1; the match to TRBD1 covers 9 bases. The CDR3 is 16 amino acids. V gave up 1 base and J gave up 8 bases; unmatched junction bases: 9. Germline V gene data show CDR1 as MGHRA and CDR2 as YSYEKL. CDR3 protein: CASSQGLGTGIYEQFF. In DNA form, the CDR3 reads TGCGCCAGCAGCCAAGGTTTAGGGACAGGGATCTATGAGCAGTTCTTC.

This clonotype has at least ten counts. This chain uses TRBV7-6 with TRBJ2-5; no firm D call. V was clipped by 6 bases and J by 1 base, with 18 bases between them. The CDR3 extends over 16 amino acids. Germline V gene lookup returns CDR1 SGHVS and CDR2 FNYEAQ. The CDR3 DNA reads TGTGCCAGCAGTCCCTCCTTGACGGCCTCCCAAGAGACCCAGTACTTC. Protein: CASSPSLTASQETQYF.

This clonotype appeared many times. The V and J genes are TRBV7-9 and TRBJ2-3; 7 positions match TRBD2. The CDR3 is 16 residues long. Germline CDR1 reads SEHNR; CDR2 reads FQNEAQ (reference sequence). With V trimmed by 5 bases and J by 4 bases, 12 bases remained unmatched. Written as DNA, the CDR3 is TGTGCCAGCAGCCCCAGTTTTACTAGCGCAGCAGATACGCAGTATTTT. Translating gives CASSPSFTSAADTQYF.

The gene calls are TRBV6-1 and TRBJ2-3, with 8 bases that match TRBD2. The CDR3 is 12 residues long. CDR1 is MNHNS and CDR2 is SASEGT in the germline V gene. V was pared by 10 bases and J by 6 bases, with 6 bases of the junction left unmatched. CDR3 protein: CATGGNGDTQYF. As DNA, the CDR3 is TGTGCCACGGGGGGGAACGGGGATACGCAGTATTTT.

The V and J genes are TRBV19 and TRBJ1-5, with D maybe TRBD1 (5 bases). V lost 3 bases and J lost 2, with 14 bases in between. Germline V gene lookup returns CDR1 LNHDA and CDR2 SQIVND (reference sequence). CDR3 length equals 16 residues. The CDR3 region has the DNA TGTGCCAGTAGTATCTGGGTCGGGGGGGGCAATCAGCCCCAGCATTTT. This gives the protein CASSIWVGGGNQPQHF.

At least ten counts were recorded for this clonotype. This CDR3 is CATSDLPSGSLQETQYF. Here the CDR3 DNA reads TGTGCCACCAGTGACCTACCTAGCGGGAGCCTCCAAGAGACCCAGTACTTC. The chain has TRBV24-1 and TRBJ2-5, with TRBD2 identical over 10 bases. With 4 bases clipped from V and 1 base from J, the junction kept 8 bases outside the gene matches. The CDR3 spans 17 residues. The germline gives CDR1 KGHDR, CDR2 SFDVKD.

This clonotype showed up just a few times. Germline and junction disagree at one end, which may indicate a read error. The chain uses TRBV29-1 and TRBJ2-7, with 7 positions matching TRBD1. CDR1 is SQVTM, CDR2 ANQGSEA, per germline. The CDR3 covers 15 residues. The CDR3: CSVRPGTDNGYKQYF. In DNA form, the CDR3 reads TGCAGCGTCCGGCCCGGGACAGACAACGGCTACAAGCAGTACTTC.

The table lists this clonotype with many counts. The V and J genes are TRBV12-3 or TRBV12-4 and TRBJ2-2, with TRBD2 identical over 9 bases. With 4 bases clipped from V and 5 bases from J, the junction kept 14 bases outside the gene matches. The CDR3 loop spans 18 amino acids. The CDR3 bases are TGTGCCAGCAGTTCGTCCGGGAATAGCGGGAGAAGAACCGGGGAGCTGTTTTTT. This gives the protein CASSSSGNSGRRTGELFF.

The J gene is TRBJ2-2, the V gene TRBV7-3; 9 bases align to TRBD2. Unmatched junction bases numbered 7, after V lost 5 bases and J lost 6 bases. Germline assignment: CDR1 SGHTA and CDR2 FQGTGA. The CDR3 runs to 15 residues. The CDR3 nucleotides are TGTGCCAGCAGCAAGACTAGCGGAGGGCCCGGGGAGCTGTTTTTT. As protein: CASSKTSGGPGELFF.

This clonotype has at least ten counts. The CDR3 nucleotides read TGCGCCAGCAGCTCCGCCGGGACAGGGAGAGAGACCCAGTACTTC. It is translated as CASSSAGTGRETQYF. V and J are TRBV5-1 and TRBJ2-5, with TRBD1 matching over 9 bases. The germline CDR1 and CDR2 sequences are SGHRS and YFSETQ. The J segment lost 4 bases and the V segment lost 3 bases, leaving 7 bases of the junction unmatched. CDR3 length: 15 residues.

This clonotype showed up just a few times. The rearrangement links TRBV24-1 to TRBJ1-3, with D perhaps matching TRBD1 (5 bases). Germline V gives CDR1 KGHDR, CDR2 SFDVKD. The CDR3 covers 13 residues. Deletions cut 9 bases from V and 0 bases from J, with 8 bases between. The CDR3 DNA is TGTGCCACCGGGGCAAGCTCTGGAAACACCATATATTTT. It specifies CATGASSGNTIYF.

This clonotype was seen only a few times. V gene TRBV19 combines with J gene TRBJ2-7; D gene uncertain. The CDR3 contains 13 residues. Trimming left V 0 bases short and J 3 bases short, with 6 bases between. Germline V lookup: CDR1 LNHDA, CDR2 SQIVND (reference sequence). CDR3 sequence (DNA): TGTGCCAGTAGTATAGAGGTGGGCTACGAGCAGTACTTC. As protein: CASSIEVGYEQYF. The variable domain in full, completed from reference TRBV19 and TRBJ2-7, reads DGGITQSPKYLFRKEGQNVTLSCEQNLNHDAMYWYRQDPGQGLRLIYYSQIVNDFQKGDIAEGYSVSREKKESFPLTVTSAQKNPTAFYLCASSIEVGYEQYFGPGTRLTVT.

This sequence joins TRBV28 and TRBJ1-2, with D perhaps matching TRBD1 (6 bases). Trimming took 3 bases from V and 4 from J, leaving 12 bases between them. CDR1 is MDHEN and CDR2 is SYDVKM in the germline V gene. The CDR3 has 14 amino acids. CDR3 coding DNA: TGTGCCAGCAGTTTCAACAGGGAACGCTATGGCTACACCTTC. Translating gives CASSFNRERYGYTF.

This clonotype was seen ten or more times. V and J are TRBV6-2 or TRBV6-3 and TRBJ2-3; 10 positions match TRBD2. The V segment lost 7 bases and the J segment 1 base; nucleotides outside the gene matches: 17. The CDR3 has 19 amino acids. Germline V gene data show CDR1 as MNHEY and CDR2 as SVGEGT. The CDR3 reads CASTSGRASGSIGTDTQYF. CDR3 DNA sequence: TGTGCCAGCACAAGTGGAAGGGCTAGCGGGAGTATAGGCACAGATACGCAGTATTTT.

This clonotype occurred a few times. The rearrangement joins TRBV4-1 to TRBJ2-7; D gene unclear. The CDR3 sequence is 16 residues long. V was pared by 1 base and J by 2 bases, with 15 bases between. Germline CDR1 is MGHRA and CDR2 is YSYEKL. CDR3 in DNA: TGCGCCAGCAGCCAAGTCCCATCGGAAGGGCCCTACGAGCAGTACTTC. This encodes CASSQVPSEGPYEQYF.

This clonotype was recorded at least ten times. This sequence joins TRBV7-2 and TRBJ2-7; D ambiguous. The length of the CDR3 is 14 residues. Germline assignment: CDR1 SGHTA and CDR2 FQGNSA. Trimming removed 5 bases from V and 0 bases from J, with 11 bases in between. This CDR3 reads CASSVGVASYEQYF. The CDR3 DNA is TGTGCCAGCAGCGTAGGCGTAGCCTCCTACGAGCAGTACTTC.

This clonotype was counted at least ten times. This chain uses TRBV9 with TRBJ2-7; the D is unclear. Trimming shortened V by 0 bases and J by 5 bases, and 9 bases separated the two germline ends. This CDR3 is 13 amino acids long. The V gene's germline CDR1 is SGDLS and CDR2 YYNGEE. This CDR3 is CASSVAVADEQYF. CDR3 nucleotides: TGTGCCAGCAGCGTAGCAGTTGCGGACGAGCAGTACTTC.

This chain joins TRBV19 and TRBJ2-1, with 10 bases that match TRBD1. Germline V gene lookup returns CDR1 LNHDA and CDR2 SQIVND (reference sequence). Germline trimming cut 10 bases from V and 6 bases from J; bases unmatched to any gene: 9. This CDR3 has 14 residues. DNA of the CDR3: TGTGCCACCTCGGGGGGACAGGGGACCAATGAGCAGTTCTTC. Translation gives CATSGGQGTNEQFF.

The V gene is TRBV27, the J gene TRBJ2-6, with D maybe TRBD2 (6 bases). The germline gives CDR1 MNHEY, CDR2 SMNVEV (reference sequence). The CDR3 sequence is 15 residues long. V gave up 4 bases and J gave up 2 bases, with 9 bases separating them. The DNA of the CDR3 is TGTGCCAGCAGTTGGACGGGGGCTGGGGCCAACGTCCTGACTTTC. Amino acid sequence: CASSWTGAGANVLTF.

This clonotype was seen at least ten times. V and J are TRBV20-1 and TRBJ2-1; possibly TRBD1 for D (5 bases). Germline CDR1 and CDR2: DFQATT and SNEGSKA (reference sequence). This CDR3 has 14 residues. V gave up 0 bases and J gave up 10 bases, with 16 bases separating them. The CDR3 bases are TGCAGTGCTAGAGATAATAACAGGCTTTTCGAGCAGTTCTTC. This translates into CSARDNNRLFEQFF.

As to this clonotype: Since a much larger clone is just one base distant, this may be a read error. This chain connects TRBV30 to TRBJ1-1; possibly TRBD1 for D (5 bases). CDR1 and CDR2 (germline): GTSNPN, SVGIG (reference sequence). Trimming stripped 5 bases from V and 3 bases from J, with 13 bases between. The length of the CDR3 is 13 residues. The CDR3 spells CAWAVGGDTEAFF. The DNA of the CDR3 is TGTGCCTGGGCCGTGGGGGGAGACACTGAAGCTTTCTTT.

This clonotype was seen at least ten times. The chain combines TRBV11-2 with TRBJ2-7; D is uncertain. The CDR3 sequence is 15 residues long. The germline CDR1 and CDR2 sequences are SGHAT and FQNNGV. V lost 0 bases, J lost 3 bases, and 12 bases lay in between. The CDR3 loop reads CASSLEPGSIYEQYF. The DNA for the CDR3 is TGTGCCAGCAGCTTAGAACCCGGATCCATCTACGAGCAGTACTTC.

This clonotype occurred many times. This chain's CDR3 is CASSHGPNGDKETQYF. Written as DNA, the CDR3 is TGTGCCAGCAGCCATGGGCCGAATGGGGATAAGGAGACCCAGTACTTC. The genes are TRBV7-4 and TRBJ2-5; unclear D gene. The germline V gene has CDR1 SGHVT and CDR2 SQSDAQ. The CDR3 contains 16 residues. The V and J ends lost 5 bases and 5 bases respectively, with 21 bases between them.